This T cell receptor (beta chain) originates from a study of blood T cell repertoires in COVID-19. Across the whole study: Researchers got acute and convalescent COVID-19 samples from the United States, Italy and Spain.

Authors' data handling: It was from reference gene primer amplification that nucleated cell counts were estimated. Measured with immunoSEQ multiplex PCR; TCRdb has only the in-frame clones, and not every one. The V and J calls and clone size were taken over from that table, and D and trimming were inferred from the DNA. The top ten hold 37% of the sample, which has 100,000 to 150,000 clones, 75% to 85% seen once. This clone showed up just a few times. This CDR3 spans 13 amino acids. V lost 7 bases, J lost 1 base, and 8 bases lay in between. Germline V gene data show CDR1 as MNHEY and CDR2 as SVGAGI. The TCR was taken from a man in his forties with active or convalescent COVID-19. The V gene is TRBV6-5, the J gene TRBJ2-1; D may be TRBD2 (5 bases). The sample was peripheral blood. CDR3 region: CASTRLSYNEQFF. For the CDR3, the DNA is TGTGCCAGCACCCGACTATCCTACAATGAGCAGTTCTTC.